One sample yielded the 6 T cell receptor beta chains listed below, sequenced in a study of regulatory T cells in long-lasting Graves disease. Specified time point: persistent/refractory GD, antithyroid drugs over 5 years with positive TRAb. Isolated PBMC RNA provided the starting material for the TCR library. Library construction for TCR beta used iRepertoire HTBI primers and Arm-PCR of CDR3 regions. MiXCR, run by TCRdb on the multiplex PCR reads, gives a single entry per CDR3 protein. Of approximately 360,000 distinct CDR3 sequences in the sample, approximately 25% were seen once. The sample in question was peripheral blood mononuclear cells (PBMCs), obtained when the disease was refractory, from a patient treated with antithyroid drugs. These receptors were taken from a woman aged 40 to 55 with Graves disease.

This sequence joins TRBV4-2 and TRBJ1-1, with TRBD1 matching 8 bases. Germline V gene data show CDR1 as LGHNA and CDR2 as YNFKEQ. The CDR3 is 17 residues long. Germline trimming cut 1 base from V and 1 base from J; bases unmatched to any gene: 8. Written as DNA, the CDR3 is TGTGCCAGCAGCCAAGCTGATGGGACAGGAGGGAACACTGAAGCTTTCTTT. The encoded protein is CASSQADGTGGNTEAFF.

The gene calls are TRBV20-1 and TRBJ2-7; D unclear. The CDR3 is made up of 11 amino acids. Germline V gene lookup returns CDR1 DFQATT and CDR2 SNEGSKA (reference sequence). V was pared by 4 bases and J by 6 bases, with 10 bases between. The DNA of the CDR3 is TGCAGTGCTAAGGCGACCGCCGAGCAGTACTTC. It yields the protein CSAKATAEQYF.

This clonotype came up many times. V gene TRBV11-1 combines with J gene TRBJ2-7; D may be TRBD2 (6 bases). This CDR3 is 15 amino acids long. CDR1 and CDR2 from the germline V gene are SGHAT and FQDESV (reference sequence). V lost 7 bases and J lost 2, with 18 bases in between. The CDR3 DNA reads TGTGCCAGCACCGGGGGTGGGGCCCCACCCTACGAGCAGTACTTC. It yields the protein CASTGGGAPPYEQYF.

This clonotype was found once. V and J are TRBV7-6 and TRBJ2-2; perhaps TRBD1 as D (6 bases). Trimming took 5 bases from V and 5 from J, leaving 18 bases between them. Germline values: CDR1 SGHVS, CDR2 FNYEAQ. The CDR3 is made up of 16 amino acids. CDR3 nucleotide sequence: TGTGCCAGCAGCCCAGCCCCCATGGGGGCAACCGGGGAGCTGTTTTTT. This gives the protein CASSPAPMGATGELFF.

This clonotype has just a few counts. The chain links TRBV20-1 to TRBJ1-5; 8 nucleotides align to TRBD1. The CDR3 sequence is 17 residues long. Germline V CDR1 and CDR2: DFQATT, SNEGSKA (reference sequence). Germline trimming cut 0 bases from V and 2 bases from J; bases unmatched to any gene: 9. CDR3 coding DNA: TGCAGTGCTAGAGATGGGACAGGTAAAAGGGGCAATCAGCCCCAGCATTTT. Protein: CSARDGTGKRGNQPQHF.

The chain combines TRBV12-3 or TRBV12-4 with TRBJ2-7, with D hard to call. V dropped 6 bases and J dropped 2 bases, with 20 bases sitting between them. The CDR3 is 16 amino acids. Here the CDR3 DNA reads TGTGCCAGCAGCCACCCAGGACGGAATTTCCCCTACGAGCAGTACTTC. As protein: CASSHPGRNFPYEQYF.